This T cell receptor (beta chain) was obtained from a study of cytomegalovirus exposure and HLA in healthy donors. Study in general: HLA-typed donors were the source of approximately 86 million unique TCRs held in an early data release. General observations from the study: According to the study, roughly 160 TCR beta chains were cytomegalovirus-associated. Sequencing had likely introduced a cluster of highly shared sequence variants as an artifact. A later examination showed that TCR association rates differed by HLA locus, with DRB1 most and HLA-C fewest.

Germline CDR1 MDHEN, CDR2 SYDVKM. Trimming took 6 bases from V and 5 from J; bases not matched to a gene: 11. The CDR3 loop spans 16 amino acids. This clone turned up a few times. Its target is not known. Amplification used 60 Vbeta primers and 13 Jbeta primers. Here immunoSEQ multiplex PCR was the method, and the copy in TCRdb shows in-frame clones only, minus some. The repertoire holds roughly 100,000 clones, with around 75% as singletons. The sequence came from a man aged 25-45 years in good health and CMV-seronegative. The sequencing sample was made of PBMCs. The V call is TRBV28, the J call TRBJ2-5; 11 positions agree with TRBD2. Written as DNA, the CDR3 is TGTGCCAGCAGGCAGGGACTAGCGGATGGGGGGGAGACCCAGTACTTC. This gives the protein CASRQGLADGGETQYF.